The 18 T cell receptor beta chains in this list originate from one sample, sequenced in a study of tumor and adjacent non-tumor tissue in lung cancer. No cell sorting was done before RNA was extracted from the tissue. The library came from three nested PCR rounds adapted from ARM-PCR protocols. Each CDR3 protein gets one entry after TCRdb re-called the multiplex PCR reads with MiXCR. Among 200,000 to 250,000 distinct CDR3 sequences listed, roughly 70% were seen once. Input material: lung tumor tissue. The receptors originated from a man between 60 and 70 years old with non-small cell lung cancer.

With respect to this clonotype: A much more abundant neighbour one base away suggests this may be a read error. The chain couples TRBV29-1 to TRBJ2-3; TRBD1 or TRBD2 may be the D gene (5 bases each). The CDR3 spans 11 residues. Germline values: CDR1 SQVTM, CDR2 ANQGSEA. The CDR3 region has the DNA TGCAACGTGGTGAGGGGCGGTACGCAGTATTTT. The encoded protein is CNVVRGGTQYF.

The chain recombines TRBV14 with TRBJ1-2; unclear D gene. The ends were cut back, 4 bases at V and 1 base at J, with 7 bases in the middle. The CDR3 contains 13 residues. CDR1 and CDR2 (germline): SGHDN, FVKESK. As DNA, the CDR3 is TGTGCCAGCAGCCGACACGGTAACTATGGCTACACCTTC. This codes for CASSRHGNYGYTF.

Concerning this clonotype: The junction departs from the called germline gene at one end, perhaps through a read error. The rearrangement links TRBV29-1 to TRBJ1-1; D is perhaps TRBD1 (6 bases). The CDR3 covers 14 residues. CDR1 and CDR2 (germline): SQVTM, ANQGSEA. The CDR3 nucleotides read TGCAGCGGGAACGACGACAGGCGATACGACGGAGCTTTATTT. Its protein is CSGNDDRRYDGALF.

Points on this clonotype: Compared with germline, one end of the junction differs, possibly owing to a read error. This chain joins TRBV7-8 and TRBJ1-5; D not certain. Germline assignment: CDR1 SGHVS and CDR2 FQNEAQ. The CDR3 is 15 amino acids. CDR3 DNA: TGTGTCAGCAGTTCAGCGCTTACGGGGAATCAGCCCCAGCATTTT. Translating gives CVSSSALTGNQPQHF. Full variable domain (outside the CDR3, taken from reference TRBV7-8 and TRBJ1-5): GAGVSQSPRYKVAKRGQDVALRCDPISGHVSLFWYQQALGQGPEFLTYFQNEAQLDKSGLPSDRFFAERPEGSVSTLKIQRTQQEDSAVYLCVSSSALTGNQPQHFGDGTRLSIL.

The chain links TRBV7-8 to TRBJ2-5; either TRBD1 or TRBD2 may fit D (6 bases each). V was trimmed by 8 bases and J by 4 bases, leaving 14 bases between them. Per the germline V gene, CDR1 is SGHVS and CDR2 is FQNEAQ. This CDR3 contains 13 residues. DNA of the CDR3: TGTGCCAGCGCTTCAGGAGGGGGAGAGACCCAGTACTTC. Its translation: CASASGGGETQYF. Complete variable domain (other parts from reference TRBV7-8 and TRBJ2-5): GAGVSQSPRYKVAKRGQDVALRCDPISGHVSLFWYQQALGQGPEFLTYFQNEAQLDKSGLPSDRFFAERPEGSVSTLKIQRTQQEDSAVYLCASASGGGETQYFGPGTRLLVL.

Concerning this clonotype itself: The junction departs from the called germline gene at one end, perhaps through a read error. The rearrangement uses TRBV11-2 and TRBJ2-1; D is perhaps TRBD2 (6 bases). In germline, CDR1 is SGHAT, CDR2 FQNNGV. This CDR3 is built from 13 residues. The chain's CDR3 is CASSLDRRDEQFF. The CDR3 coding sequence is TGTGCCAGCAGCTTAGATAGGCGGGATGAGCAATTCTTC.

Regarding this clonotype: Relative to the germline gene, one junction end is altered; a read error may explain this. V is TRBV7-9 and J is TRBJ2-7; D could derive from TRBD1 or TRBD2 (6 bases each). The CDR3 extends over 15 amino acids. Germline V gene data show CDR1 as SEHNR and CDR2 as FQNEAQ (reference sequence). DNA for the CDR3: TGTGCCAACAGCTTAGCGGAGGACAGTCCCTACGAGCAGTACTTC. Protein sequence: CANSLAEDSPYEQYF. The whole variable domain, remainder taken from reference TRBV7-9 and TRBJ2-7, is DTGVSQNPRHKITKRGQNVTFRCDPISEHNRLYWYRQTLGQGPEFLTYFQNEAQLEKSRLLSDRFSAERPKGSFSTLEIQRTEQGDSAMYLCANSLAEDSPYEQYFGPGTRLTVT.

V is TRBV6-2 or TRBV6-3 and J is TRBJ1-5; 7 bases line up with TRBD1. The length of the CDR3 is 13 residues. Per germline, CDR1 MNHEY and CDR2 SVGEGT. V trimming: 8 bases; J trimming: 4 bases; junction bases outside the gene matches: 5. CDR3 sequence (DNA): TGTGCCAGCGGCACACAGGGGAATCAGCCCCAGCATTTT. It yields the protein CASGTQGNQPQHF.

A word on this clonotype: This could be a read error, since a much larger clone is one nucleotide away. The chain uses TRBV12-3 or TRBV12-4 and TRBJ1-2; 9 positions agree with TRBD1. Losses at the gene ends were 6 bases for V and 9 bases for J; bases not matched to a gene: 8. There are 13 residues in the CDR3. CDR3 region: CASSLDRGGSYTF. CDR3 coding DNA: TGTGCCAGCAGCTTGGACAGGGGAGGCAGCTACACCTTC.

This chain connects TRBV5-1 to TRBJ1-1, with D perhaps matching TRBD1 (6 bases). The CDR3 is 13 residues long. V was pared by 1 base and J by 7 bases, with 11 bases between. The germline V gene encodes CDR1 SGHRS and CDR2 YFSETQ. The DNA for the CDR3 is TGCGCCAGCAGCTTGCAGGGGATCGGTGAAGCTTTCTTT. It yields the protein CASSLQGIGEAFF.

Regarding this clonotype: A much larger clone lies one base from this, so it may be a read error. This chain joins TRBV11-3 and TRBJ2-4; D possibly uses TRBD1 or TRBD2 (6 bases each). V was cut by 1 base and J by 8 bases, with 21 bases left in between. CDR3 length equals 17 residues. The germline V gene has CDR1 SGHNT and CDR2 YENEEA. CDR3 DNA: TGTGCCAGCAGCTTAGGTGCCCCTCGGGGGCACCAAGACATTCAGTACTTC. Translated: CASSLGAPRGHQDIQYF.

This chain links TRBV20-1 with TRBJ2-7; D might be TRBD1 (6 bases). Trimming left V 3 bases short and J 3 bases short, with 24 bases between. Germline V lookup: CDR1 DFQATT, CDR2 SNEGSKA (reference sequence). The CDR3 runs 17 residues. The CDR3 coding sequence is TGCAGTGCTAGTATTGAGCCCTACGCAGGACAGTGCTACGAGCAGTACTTC. This translates into CSASIEPYAGQCYEQYF.

On this clonotype itself: A junction end diverges from the germline sequence, so it may reflect a read error. The J gene is TRBJ1-4, the V gene TRBV28; 7 bases are a match to TRBD1. This CDR3 has 17 residues. Germline values: CDR1 MDHEN, CDR2 SYDVKM. In DNA form, the CDR3 reads TGTGCCAGCAGTTTATTTGGACAGGAGGATACTAATGAAGAACTGTTTTTT. Amino acid sequence: CASSLFGQEDTNEELFF. The whole variable domain, remainder taken from reference TRBV28 and TRBJ1-4, is DVKVTQSSRYLVKRTGEKVFLECVQDMDHENMFWYRQDPGLGLRLIYFSYDVKMKEKGDIPEGYSVSREKKERFSLILESASTNQTSMYLCASSLFGQEDTNEELFFGSGTQLSVL.

Regarding this clonotype: The CDR3 carries no conserved terminal phenylalanine or tryptophan, so it likely arises from a read error. This rearrangement joins TRBV5-1 to TRBJ2-1; tentative D call: TRBD2 (5 bases). This CDR3 has 14 amino acids. Trimming stripped 1 base from V and 8 bases from J, with 13 bases between. Looked up from germline, CDR1 is SGHRS and CDR2 is YFSETQ. DNA for the CDR3: TGCGCCAGCAGCTTGAGCGGTACCGCCGATGAGCAGTTCATC. It is translated as CASSLSGTADEQFI.

Concerning this clonotype itself: A read error is likely, as this CDR3 ends without the conserved phenylalanine or tryptophan. The rearrangement uses TRBV2 and TRBJ1-2; D is ambiguous. Germline-derived CDR1 and CDR2 are SNHLY and FYNNEI. This CDR3 has 16 amino acids. The DNA for the CDR3 is TGCGCCAGCAGTGAAACCCGGGCCAGTTCCCAAGGGGGCTACACCTAC. Protein product: CASSETRASSQGGYTY.

This clonotype was counted once. It may be a read error: a sequence one base away is much more abundant. This chain joins TRBV5-5 and TRBJ1-3; D might be TRBD1 (6 bases). Germline assignment: CDR1 SGHKS and CDR2 YYEKEE (reference sequence). This CDR3 has 16 residues. The CDR3 coding sequence is TGTGACAGCAGCTTGTCGACAGGTTCCTCTGGAAACACCATATATTTT. Translated, it gives CDSSLSTGSSGNTIYF. The full variable domain, with the rest looked up from reference TRBV5-5 and TRBJ1-3, is DAGVTQSPTHLIKTRGQQVTLRCSPISGHKSVSWYQQVLGQGPQFIFQYYEKEERGRGNFPDRFSARQFPNYSSELNVNALLLGDSALYLCDSSLSTGSSGNTIYFGEGSWLTVV.

Turning to this clonotype: This is likely a read error, given that the CDR3 carries no conserved phenylalanine or tryptophan at its end. The J gene is TRBJ1-4, the V gene TRBV4-1; D call uncertain. CDR3 length equals 14 residues. Trimming removed 0 bases from V and 4 bases from J, with 6 bases in between. The germline V gene has CDR1 MGHRA and CDR2 YSYEKL. The CDR3 region has the DNA TGCGCCAGCAGCCAAGAGACATTTAATGAAAAACTGTTTTCT. Its translation: CASSQETFNEKLFS.

The chain recombines TRBV12-5 with TRBJ2-1; the D gene is possibly TRBD2 (7 bases). Germline CDR1 reads LGHNT; CDR2 reads FRNRAP. The CDR3 loop spans 15 amino acids. The V end was cut by 1 base, the J end by 12 bases, with 19 bases between. The CDR3 DNA sequence: TGTGCTAGTGGTTTGGACGAAGGGGGGGCCTTGGTGCAGTTCTTC. It is translated as CASGLDEGGALVQFF.